This entry lists 27 T cell receptor beta chains sequenced from one sample in a study of blood T cells in healthy people across ages. Together with a sample-barcoded 5' primer, a J-beta primer mix was included in a second PCR lasting about 6 to 11 cycles. TCRdb re-called the 5' RACE reads through MiXCR, storing one row per CDR3 protein. The data hold some 1.8 million distinct CDR3 sequences, with about two fifths observed a single time. Material for sequencing was blood. These receptors originate from a human donor in good health.

This clonotype was picked up a small number of times. The rearrangement uses TRBV6-4 and TRBJ2-3; D ambiguous. Germline V CDR1 and CDR2: MRHNA, SNTAGT. Trimming shortened V by 5 bases and J by 0 bases, and 12 bases separated the two germline ends. CDR3 length: 15 amino acids. CDR3 coding DNA: TGTGCCAGCAGTCCAACTCGTCTTAGCACAGATACGCAGTATTTT. Its protein product is CASSPTRLSTDTQYF.

The chain has TRBV6-2 or TRBV6-3 and TRBJ1-5; 10 bases map to TRBD1. V lost 6 bases to trimming and J lost 5 bases; unmatched junction nucleotides: 10. This CDR3 comprises 16 residues. The V gene's germline CDR1 is MNHEY and CDR2 SVGEGT. The CDR3 coding sequence is TGTGCCAGCAGCCGTCCCGGGACAGGGGTCGATCAGCCCCAGCATTTT. Amino acids: CASSRPGTGVDQPQHF.

The rearrangement joins TRBV12-5 to TRBJ2-5; 7 bases map to TRBD1. The CDR3 is 16 residues long. V was clipped by 0 bases and J by 4 bases; unmatched bases: 8. Germline CDR1 LGHNT, CDR2 FRNRAP. The CDR3 bases are TGTGCTAGTGGTTTGGTCCTGAGACAGGGTCCAGAGACCCAGTACTTC. Translation gives CASGLVLRQGPETQYF.

The chain has TRBV20-1 and TRBJ2-5; a weak D match, TRBD2 (6 bases). The CDR3 loop spans 13 amino acids. Germline assignment: CDR1 DFQATT and CDR2 SNEGSKA (reference sequence). V was shortened by 6 bases and J by 11 bases, with 22 bases between the two germline ends. The CDR3 region has the DNA TGCAGTGCCAGTGGACAACCGTCGGGAGAGCAGTACTTC. This encodes CSASGQPSGEQYF.

The genes are TRBV7-3 and TRBJ2-1; TRBD2 agrees at 8 bases. The length of the CDR3 is 14 residues. The junction had 7 bases not matched to a gene; V was cut back by 5 bases and J by 7 bases. The germline CDR1 and CDR2 sequences are SGHTA and FQGTGA. As DNA, the CDR3 is TGTGCCAGCAGCAGAGACGGGGGGGATAATGAGCAGTTCTTC. The encoded protein is CASSRDGGDNEQFF.

The chain links TRBV12-3 or TRBV12-4 to TRBJ2-1; no firm D call. The CDR3 extends over 14 amino acids. V gave up 4 bases and J gave up 7 bases, with 14 bases separating them. This chain's CDR3 is CASSYRTLGNEQFF. CDR3 bases: TGTGCCAGCAGTTACCGCACCCTTGGGAATGAGCAGTTCTTC.

This clonotype was counted ten times or more. The genes are TRBV6-2 or TRBV6-3 and TRBJ2-7; no definite D call. CDR3 length equals 12 residues. V lost 2 bases and J lost 2, with 4 bases in between. The germline CDR1 and CDR2 sequences are MNHEY and SVGEGT. The CDR3 DNA sequence: TGTGCCAGCAGTTACGACACCTACGAGCAGTACTTC. It yields the protein CASSYDTYEQYF.

This clonotype was seen once. The junction departs from germline at one end; a sequencing error may be responsible. The chain is built from TRBV7-9 and TRBJ2-1; the match to TRBD1 covers 8 bases. Per the germline V gene, CDR1 is SEHNR and CDR2 is FQNEAQ (reference sequence). The CDR3 runs 14 residues. CDR3 amino acids: CAGRRTGFSNEQFF. In DNA, the CDR3 is TGTGCCGGCAGACGGACAGGGTTCAGCAATGAGCAGTTCTTC.

This clonotype was counted between two and nine times. J is TRBJ2-1 and V is TRBV7-2, with TRBD1 matching 7 bases. The germline gives CDR1 SGHTA, CDR2 FQGNSA. J lost 5 bases, V lost 2 bases, and 9 bases had no gene match. This CDR3 has 16 residues. The CDR3 protein is CASSLRWGTVNNEQFF. In nucleotides, the CDR3 is TGTGCCAGCAGCTTAAGGTGGGGGACAGTTAACAATGAGCAGTTCTTC.

This chain links TRBV7-9 with TRBJ1-5; 7 positions agree with TRBD1. This CDR3 has 13 amino acids. V lost 4 bases to trimming and J lost 7 bases; unmatched junction nucleotides: 4. Per the germline V gene, CDR1 is SEHNR and CDR2 is FQNEAQ (reference sequence). The CDR3 region is CASSYGQEQPQHF. The CDR3 bases are TGTGCCAGCAGCTACGGACAGGAGCAGCCCCAGCATTTT.

This clonotype was observed a few times. The genes are TRBV29-1 and TRBJ2-2, with TRBD2 as a possible D gene (5 bases). The CDR3 runs to 16 residues. Germline assignment: CDR1 SQVTM and CDR2 ANQGSEA. V shed 1 base and J shed 4 bases, with 16 bases lying between them. This CDR3 reads CSVEVGELGITGELFF. CDR3 coding DNA: TGCAGCGTTGAAGTTGGGGAACTAGGGATCACCGGGGAGCTGTTTTTT.

The chain recombines TRBV5-6 with TRBJ1-4, with no clear D. V lost 2 bases to trimming and J lost 2 bases, with 10 bases between them. Germline V CDR1 and CDR2: SGHDT, YYEEEE. CDR3 length: 15 amino acids. The DNA for the CDR3 is TGTGCCAGCAGCTTCACGACGGGGACTAATGAAAAACTGTTTTTT. Residues: CASSFTTGTNEKLFF.

In its sample, this clonotype was seen a few times. The gene calls are TRBV29-1 and TRBJ2-3; D is perhaps TRBD2 (6 bases). The CDR3 sequence is 19 residues long. Germline CDR1 is SQVTM and CDR2 is ANQGSEA. The ends were cut back, 0 bases at V and 2 bases at J, with 24 bases in the middle. CDR3 bases: TGCAGCGTTGAAGAGCCCACTAGCCCCGTACTTGATCACACAGATACGCAGTATTTT. This translates into CSVEEPTSPVLDHTDTQYF.

This clonotype was counted only a few times. The rearrangement joins TRBV20-1 to TRBJ2-4; maybe TRBD2 (6 bases). Judging by the DNA end, TRBJ2-7 fits better; the J call may be wrong. The CDR3 runs 12 residues. The germline CDR1 and CDR2 sequences are DFQATT and SNEGSKA (reference sequence). The CDR3 DNA reads as TGCAGTGCTCACGGGGGAACCTACGAGCAGTACTTC. Amino acids: CSAHGGTYEQYF.

The chain recombines TRBV27 with TRBJ1-5; D uncertain. V was cut by 2 bases and J by 2 bases, with 13 bases left in between. The CDR3 is 16 amino acids. Germline CDR1 is MNHEY and CDR2 is SMNVEV (reference sequence). In DNA form, the CDR3 reads TGTGCCAGCAGTTTAGGGGTGGGAACGGGCAATCAGCCCCAGCATTTT. It yields the protein CASSLGVGTGNQPQHF.

This clonotype was observed a handful of times. This sequence joins TRBV29-1 and TRBJ1-1, with D unclear. The CDR3 spans 14 residues. Trimming removed 2 bases from V and 1 base from J, with 11 bases in between. Germline CDR1 and CDR2: SQVTM and ANQGSEA. The CDR3 loop reads CSVERGRGNTEAFF. CDR3 DNA sequence: TGCAGCGTTGAACGGGGTCGGGGGAACACTGAAGCTTTCTTT. The whole variable domain, remainder taken from reference TRBV29-1 and TRBJ1-1, is SAVISQKPSRDICQRGTSLTIQCQVDSQVTMMFWYRQQPGQSLTLIATANQGSEATYESGFVIDKFPISRPNLTFSTLTVSNMSPEDSSIYLCSVERGRGNTEAFFGQGTRLTVV.

The chain joins TRBV27 to TRBJ1-2; D is possibly TRBD1 (6 bases). This CDR3 has 13 residues. V was clipped by 6 bases and J by 4 bases, with 12 bases between them. Per the germline V gene, CDR1 is MNHEY and CDR2 is SMNVEV (reference sequence). CDR3 DNA sequence: TGTGCCAGCAGGAAACAGGGACTCTATGGCTACACCTTC. Its translation: CASRKQGLYGYTF.

This clonotype was seen a few times. The chain couples TRBV10-3 to TRBJ2-3; D possibly corresponds to TRBD1 (6 bases). V lost 4 bases and J lost 3, with 14 bases in between. Per the germline V gene, CDR1 is ENHRY and CDR2 is SYGVKD. The CDR3 loop spans 15 amino acids. Here the CDR3 DNA reads TGTGCCATCAGTGTAGGGGGAGATGGAACAGATACGCAGTATTTT. This gives the protein CAISVGGDGTDTQYF.

V gene TRBV12-3 or TRBV12-4 combines with J gene TRBJ2-3; D could derive from TRBD1 or TRBD2 (6 bases each). V was trimmed by 6 bases and J by 0 bases, leaving 25 bases between them. This CDR3 contains 19 residues. The CDR3 DNA follows: TGTGCCAGCAGATCCGACAGGTTTGGACTAAAGATGAGCACAGATACGCAGTATTTT. Residues: CASRSDRFGLKMSTDTQYF.

The J gene is TRBJ2-7, the V gene TRBV6-1, with D perhaps matching TRBD1 or TRBD2 (5 bases each). Germline CDR1 and CDR2: MNHNS and SASEGT. CDR3 length: 14 amino acids. With 10 bases removed from V and 3 bases from J, the gap between germline ends came to 19 bases. The DNA for the CDR3 is TGTGCCACCAGCCTCCGCCAGGGAGACTACGAGCAGTACTTC. It codes for CATSLRQGDYEQYF.

The gene calls are TRBV4-2 and TRBJ1-6; D uncertain. The CDR3 sequence is 14 residues long. Trimming removed 4 bases at V and 5 bases at J, with 9 bases between. The germline gives CDR1 LGHNA, CDR2 YNFKEQ. The CDR3 DNA sequence: TGTGCCAGCAGCCGCACAGCTGATAATTCACCCCTCCACTTT. Its translation is CASSRTADNSPLHF.

J is TRBJ2-7 and V is TRBV9, with D unclear. Trimming removed 2 bases at V and 2 bases at J, with 14 bases between. The CDR3 covers 15 residues. Germline CDR1 and CDR2: SGDLS and YYNGEE. CDR3 residues: CASSVSRITPYEQYF. Here the CDR3 DNA reads TGTGCCAGCAGCGTTTCCCGCATAACCCCCTACGAGCAGTACTTC.

The chain employs TRBV6-1 and TRBJ2-1, with 7 bases that match TRBD2. The germline gives CDR1 MNHNS, CDR2 SASEGT. Germline trimming cut 3 bases from V and 2 bases from J; bases unmatched to any gene: 10. CDR3 length equals 17 residues. CDR3 sequence (DNA): TGTGCCAGCAGTGAGTATAGGGACTACCTTACCTACAATGAGCAGTTCTTC. Translated: CASSEYRDYLTYNEQFF.

The chain has TRBV20-1 and TRBJ2-1; 10 bases align to TRBD2. With V trimmed by 4 bases and J by 3 bases, 9 bases remained unmatched. The germline gives CDR1 DFQATT, CDR2 SNEGSKA (reference sequence). The CDR3 is made up of 16 amino acids. DNA of the CDR3: TGCAGTGCTAATAGTTTAGCGGGGGGCCTCTACAATGAGCAGTTCTTC. Its translation: CSANSLAGGLYNEQFF.

This rearrangement joins TRBV20-1 to TRBJ2-5, with TRBD1 matching 12 bases. The CDR3 totals 15 residues. Germline-derived CDR1 and CDR2 are DFQATT and SNEGSKA (reference sequence). The V gene end was trimmed by 0 bases and the J gene end by 4 bases; junction bases not matched to a gene: 3. The CDR3 sequence is CSAREGQGARETQYF. The CDR3 DNA sequence: TGCAGTGCTAGAGAGGGACAGGGGGCGCGAGAGACCCAGTACTTC.

This chain connects TRBV9 to TRBJ2-1, with D perhaps matching TRBD1 (5 bases). CDR1 is SGDLS and CDR2 is YYNGEE in the germline V gene. The length of the CDR3 is 16 residues. V was shortened by 0 bases and J by 2 bases, with 12 bases between the two germline ends. Here the CDR3 reads CASSVVDTRTYNEQFF. The CDR3 region has the DNA TGTGCCAGCAGCGTAGTGGACACTCGAACCTACAATGAGCAGTTCTTC.

Remarks on this clonotype: Given a much more abundant clone one base away, this may be a read error. The chain links TRBV10-3 to TRBJ1-1, with a possible D match to TRBD1 (5 bases). Between the trimmed V and J ends, which lost 6 bases and 4 bases, there was a span of 15 bases. Germline CDR1 is ENHRY and CDR2 is SYGVKD. CDR3 length: 14 amino acids. The CDR3 region is CAIRRDLRSTEAFF. DNA for the CDR3: TGTGCCATCAGACGGGACTTGAGGAGCACTGAAGCTTTCTTT.